Shown below are 3 T cell receptor beta chains from a single sample sequenced in a study of CXCR3-negative and CXCR3-positive naive CD8 T cells (dated by TCRdb to about 2019). The paper as a whole reports these results and caveats: TRB CDR3s from CXCR3-positive naive cells showed higher hydrophobicity (lower Kidera factor 4), lower energy, and higher strength and volume indices than CXCR3-negative naive cells.

Sequencing was carried out with a NextSeq 550. The Human TCR Profiling Kit (MiLaboratory) was used to prepare UMI-labeled 5' RACE TRB cDNA libraries. Each entry corresponds to one CDR3 protein sequence from reads that TCRdb reprocessed, and DNA is not given. The sample's records list tens of thousands of distinct CDR3 sequences. The top ten hold around 5% of the sample. Their antigens are not known. Source material: naive CXCR3+ CD8+ T cells from blood. The sample's cell subset or site label, decoded: CD45RO-CCR7+CD27+CD95- naive CD8+ T cells expressing CXCR3 (TNR3+). The origin of the receptors is a human donor in good health. Some clones in this sample may be carry-over from other donors' samples.

This chain connects TRBV29-1 to TRBJ2-3. The CDR3 is made up of 16 amino acids. Germline CDR1 is SQVTM and CDR2 is ANQGSEA. CDR3 in amino acids: CSVEGLSSGGTDTQYF.

The chain links TRBV7-2 to TRBJ2-3; TCRdb names TRBD1, which stays unverified in the absence of DNA. From germline, CDR1 is SGHTA and CDR2 FQGNSA. The CDR3 has 16 amino acids. The CDR3 spells CASSLLTGHFTDTQYF.

The rearrangement joins TRBV5-1 to TRBJ1-1; as DNA is missing, the TRBD1 call by TCRdb cannot be tested. Germline CDR1 and CDR2: SGHRS and YFSETQ. This CDR3 is built from 14 residues. CDR3 in amino acids: CASSFEGDDTEAFF.